The 18 T cell receptor beta chains listed next were all sequenced from one sample in a study of technical replicates of blood from a handful of donors. Sequenced by immunoSEQ multiplex PCR; TCRdb stores in-frame clones only, minus some. The sample includes fewer than 100,000 clones, about 94% of them seen just once. The sequenced material came from T cells isolated from PBMCs. Receptors were obtained from a human donor in good health.

V is TRBV27 and J is TRBJ1-2, with D perhaps matching TRBD1 (5 bases). The V gene's germline CDR1 is MNHEY and CDR2 SMNVEV (reference sequence). This CDR3 is 14 amino acids long. V lost 0 bases and J 8 bases, leaving 13 bases between the germline ends. DNA for the CDR3: TGTGCCAGCAGTTTATCGGGTCTCCAGGGAGGCTACACCTTC. Amino acids: CASSLSGLQGGYTF.

This clone was seen only a few times. This chain links TRBV18 with TRBJ1-5; D uncertain. The CDR3 runs to 14 residues. Trimming took off 3 bases at V and 9 bases at J, with 15 bases between the two ends. CDR1 KGHSH and CDR2 LQKENI come from the germline V gene. For the CDR3, the DNA is TGTGCCAGCTCACCCGCCCGGACTGGGTGGCCCCAGCATTTT. Encoded protein: CASSPARTGWPQHF.

The rearrangement uses TRBV19 and TRBJ2-2; the D gene is possibly TRBD1 (6 bases). Germline lookup yields CDR1 LNHDA and CDR2 SQIVND (reference sequence). V lost 1 base and J lost 4, with 7 bases in between. The CDR3 covers 14 residues. The CDR3 DNA reads TGTGCCAGTAGTATAGGGACAGTCACCGGGGAGCTGTTTTTT. Protein: CASSIGTVTGELFF.

This clone is a singleton in its sample. The chain carries TRBV14 and TRBJ1-2; TRBD1 might be the D (5 bases). Germline-derived CDR1 and CDR2 are SGHDN and FVKESK. This CDR3 is 16 amino acids long. V dropped 4 bases and J dropped 0 bases, with 15 bases sitting between them. CDR3 in amino acids: CASSRIAGPANYGYTF. Written as DNA, the CDR3 is TGTGCCAGCAGCCGTATCGCAGGGCCAGCTAACTATGGCTACACCTTC.

The chain carries TRBV5-6 and TRBJ1-6; weak D call: TRBD1 (6 bases). The V end lost 2 bases, the J end lost 5 bases, and 14 bases lay between the germline ends. The CDR3 is made up of 16 amino acids. Germline CDR1 is SGHDT and CDR2 is YYEEEE. The CDR3 sequence is CASSFLSTGDNSPLHF. In DNA form, the CDR3 reads TGTGCCAGCAGCTTCCTTTCGACAGGAGATAATTCACCCCTCCACTTT.

This clone was picked up a small number of times. The CDR3 DNA reads TGTGCCAGCAGTTACACGCGGACAGGTCGAGCGGGTGAAGCTTTCTTT. It translates to CASSYTRTGRAGEAFF. The chain recombines TRBV6-5 with TRBJ1-1; 7 bases align to TRBD1. Looked up from germline, CDR1 is MNHEY and CDR2 is SVGAGI. This CDR3 has 16 residues. Trimming removed 2 bases from V and 7 bases from J; junction bases left unmatched: 13.

This chain links TRBV15 with TRBJ2-1, with 7 positions matching TRBD2. Germline V gives CDR1 LNHNV, CDR2 YYDKDF (reference sequence). The CDR3 spans 16 residues. V dropped 1 base and J dropped 4; count of bases not matched to a gene: 7. CDR3 DNA sequence: TGTGCCACCAGCAGAGCCCTAGCGGATATTTACAATGAGCAGTTCTTC. Translating it yields CATSRALADIYNEQFF.

The chain uses TRBV14 and TRBJ1-3, with 7 bases that match TRBD1. Germline V gene sequence: CDR1 SGHDN, CDR2 FVKESK. Trimming took 4 bases from V and 3 from J; bases not matched to a gene: 3. This CDR3 contains 14 residues. DNA for the CDR3: TGTGCCAGCAGCCCCCGGACAGGTGGAAACACCATATATTTT. Translating it yields CASSPRTGGNTIYF.

The rearrangement uses TRBV15 and TRBJ2-6; a possible D gene is TRBD1 (5 bases). Germline V gene lookup returns CDR1 LNHNV and CDR2 YYDKDF (reference sequence). V lost 1 base and J lost 4, with 11 bases in between. This CDR3 is built from 16 residues. CDR3 DNA sequence: TGTGCCACCAGCAGAGGGGGCGCTTCCGGGGCCAACGTCCTGACTTTC. Translation: CATSRGGASGANVLTF.

This clone was seen only once. The rearrangement links TRBV4-1 to TRBJ2-7, with D perhaps matching TRBD2 (5 bases). Germline CDR1 MGHRA, CDR2 YSYEKL. V shed 1 base and J shed 4 bases, with 14 bases lying between them. This CDR3 region has 15 residues. CDR3 nucleotides: TGCGCCAGCAGCCAAGCATCACCAGGAGGTTACGAGCAGTACTTC. It codes for CASSQASPGGYEQYF.

Many counts were recorded for this clone. This rearrangement joins TRBV5-6 to TRBJ2-7; D is uncertain. CDR3 length: 14 amino acids. Trimming took 4 bases from V and 10 from J, leaving 21 bases between them. Germline V gene lookup returns CDR1 SGHDT and CDR2 YYEEEE. CDR3 sequence: CASSRPARPTRQYF. For the CDR3, the DNA is TGTGCCAGCAGCCGGCCAGCGAGGCCTACACGTCAGTACTTC.

Remarks on this clone: The same CDR3 arises from other DNA sequences in this sample as well. The gene calls are TRBV5-1 and TRBJ1-1, with 8 nucleotides matching TRBD1. This CDR3 has 14 amino acids. The V gene's germline CDR1 is SGHRS and CDR2 YFSETQ. The J segment lost 5 bases and the V segment lost 1 base, leaving 4 bases of the junction unmatched. In DNA, the CDR3 is TGCGCCAGCAGCTTGTCAGGGGGCGGGACTGAAGCTTTCTTT. As protein: CASSLSGGGTEAFF.

The chain has TRBV20-1 and TRBJ2-7; 8 nucleotides agree with TRBD2. This CDR3 has 11 residues. With 7 bases clipped from V and 3 bases from J, the junction kept 2 bases outside the gene matches. Germline V CDR1 and CDR2: DFQATT, SNEGSKA (reference sequence). The CDR3 DNA sequence: TGCAGTGTCCTAGCGGGCTACGAGCAGTACTTC. It codes for CSVLAGYEQYF.

V and J are TRBV10-3 and TRBJ1-4, with D tentatively TRBD1 (6 bases). Germline CDR1 is ENHRY and CDR2 is SYGVKD. The CDR3 has 13 residues. The V end was cut by 4 bases, the J end by 4 bases, with 7 bases between. The CDR3 region is CAISGQDNEKLFF. The DNA of the CDR3 is TGTGCCATCAGTGGACAGGATAATGAAAAACTGTTTTTT.

This chain links TRBV7-9 with TRBJ2-4, with a tentative D call TRBD2 (5 bases). The germline V gene encodes CDR1 SEHNR and CDR2 FQNEAQ (reference sequence). The CDR3 is made up of 13 amino acids. V was shortened by 5 bases and J by 5 bases, with 10 bases between the two germline ends. The CDR3 DNA follows: TGTGCCAGCAGCCCTCGGGGTCAAAACATTCAGTACTTC. Its protein is CASSPRGQNIQYF.

The rearrangement joins TRBV6-5 to TRBJ1-5; 9 nucleotides match TRBD1. The CDR3 runs to 14 residues. Looked up from germline, CDR1 is MNHEY and CDR2 is SVGAGI. Trimming at V came to 5 bases and at J to 8 bases, leaving 7 bases not matched to a gene. The CDR3 sequence is CASSEQGQGKPQHF. The CDR3 DNA reads TGTGCCAGCAGTGAGCAGGGACAGGGAAAGCCCCAGCATTTT.

The rearrangement joins TRBV6-6 to TRBJ1-6, with D hard to call. CDR1 MNHNY and CDR2 SVGAGI come from the germline V gene (reference sequence). CDR3 length: 13 amino acids. Trimming cost V 8 bases and J 9 bases, with 14 bases left between them. The CDR3 nucleotides read TGTGCCAGCCAGAGGGAAAATTTTTCACCCCTCCACTTT. It specifies CASQRENFSPLHF.

The genes are TRBV25-1 and TRBJ1-3; a weak D match, TRBD1 (5 bases). The V end was cut by 1 base, the J end by 4 bases, with 11 bases between. The CDR3 runs to 15 residues. The germline V gene has CDR1 MGHDK and CDR2 SYGVNS. The CDR3 bases are TGTGCCAGCAGTGAATCTGCAGGGTCAGGAAACACCATATATTTT. Its translation is CASSESAGSGNTIYF. The variable domain in full, completed from reference TRBV25-1 and TRBJ1-3, reads EADIYQTPRYLVIGTGKKITLECSQTMGHDKMYWYQQDPGMELHLIHYSYGVNSTEKGDLSSESTVSRIRTEHFPLTLESARPSHTSQYLCASSESAGSGNTIYFGEGSWLTVV.